Here is one TCR beta chain with its context. Its antigen remains unidentified. Generated by immunoSEQ multiplex PCR, the TCRdb table keeps only in-frame clones and is missing some. The table has 50,000 to 65,000 clones, roughly 80% seen once. The data were obtained in a study of a mutant IDH1 vaccine in newly diagnosed glioma. On the study more broadly: Once 4-6 weeks had passed after radiotherapy alone, vaccination started, or it started with temozolomide cycles. Visits V12 and V13 fell at weeks 35 and 47, respectively.

Documented time point: week 47, end of study. A single vaccine dose contained 300 ug of mutant IDH1 20-mer peptide, and topical imiquimod was used with it. The origin of this receptor is a woman between 45 and 60 years old with glioma. The material sequenced was PBMCs, taken from a glioma patient whose treatment included an IDH1 peptide vaccine.

The DNA for the CDR3 is TGTGCCAGCAGTTACTCGGAGGACAGATACGAGCAGTACTTC. The encoded protein is CASSYSEDRYEQYF. The rearrangement links TRBV6-5 to TRBJ2-7; tentatively, D is TRBD1 (6 bases). Germline V lookup: CDR1 MNHEY, CDR2 SVGAGI. The germline V and J ends were trimmed by 0 bases and 4 bases, with 10 bases remaining between them. The CDR3 contains 14 residues.